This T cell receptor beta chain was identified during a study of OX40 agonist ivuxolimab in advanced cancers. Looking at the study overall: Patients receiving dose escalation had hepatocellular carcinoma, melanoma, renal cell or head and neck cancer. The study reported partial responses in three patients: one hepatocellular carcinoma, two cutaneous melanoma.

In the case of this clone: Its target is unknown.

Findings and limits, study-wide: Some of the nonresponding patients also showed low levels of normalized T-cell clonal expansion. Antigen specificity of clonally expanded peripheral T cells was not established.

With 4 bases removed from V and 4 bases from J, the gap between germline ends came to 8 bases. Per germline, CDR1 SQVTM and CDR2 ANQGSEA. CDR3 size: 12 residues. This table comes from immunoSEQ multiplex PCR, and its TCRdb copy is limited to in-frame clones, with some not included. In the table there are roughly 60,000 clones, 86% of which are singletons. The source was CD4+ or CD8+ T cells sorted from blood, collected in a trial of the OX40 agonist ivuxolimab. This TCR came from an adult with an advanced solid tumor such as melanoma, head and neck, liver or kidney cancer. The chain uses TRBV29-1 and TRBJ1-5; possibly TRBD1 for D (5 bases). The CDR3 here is CSVGEGNQPQHF. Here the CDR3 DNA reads TGCAGCGTTGGAGAGGGGAATCAGCCCCAGCATTTT.